One and the same sample provided the 14 T cell receptor beta chains below, sequenced in a study of CD8+CD57+ T cells in acquired aplastic anemia. TCR beta VDJ and CDR3 profiling used genomic DNA as template. TCRdb re-analysed the reads in MiXCR, keeping a single row per CDR3 protein. The repertoire holds about 150,000 distinct CDR3 sequences, 52% seen once, with less than 15% in the top ten. For sequencing, patients were chosen who had shown expansion of CD8+CD57+ cells by flow cytometry. Sequencing input: sorted CD4+, CD8+, or CD8+CD57+ T cells (not recorded which) from PBMCs. These receptors came from a human donor with aplastic anemia.

This chain links TRBV7-6 with TRBJ2-5, with D possibly TRBD2 on 7 matching bases. The germline V and J ends were trimmed by 3 bases and 4 bases, with 12 bases remaining between them. There are 14 residues in the CDR3. Germline CDR1 is SGHVS and CDR2 is FNYEAQ. The CDR3 spells CASSLGGRGETQYF. The CDR3 DNA reads as TGTGCCAGCAGCTTGGGGGGGCGAGGAGAGACCCAGTACTTC.

This sequence joins TRBV5-6 and TRBJ2-7, with 10 nucleotides matching TRBD1. The CDR3 covers 16 residues. The V gene end was trimmed by 0 bases and the J gene end by 7 bases; junction bases not matched to a gene: 10. Germline values: CDR1 SGHDT, CDR2 YYEEEE. In nucleotides, the CDR3 is TGTGCCAGCAGCTTGGGGCCCGGGACAGGGGCGGAGGAGCAGTACTTC. It is translated as CASSLGPGTGAEEQYF.

The chain has TRBV24-1 and TRBJ1-5, with 8 nucleotides matching TRBD1. In germline, CDR1 is KGHDR, CDR2 SFDVKD. J was trimmed by 12 bases and V by 1 base; bases with no gene match: 7. The CDR3 sequence is 14 residues long. The CDR3 region has the DNA TGTGCCACCAGTGATTTTAAGACAGGGGAGGTCCAGCATTTT. Residues: CATSDFKTGEVQHF.

This clonotype was found a few times. The chain employs TRBV10-1 and TRBJ1-4, with D unclear. Trimming stripped 3 bases from V and 0 bases from J, with 5 bases between. The CDR3 has 14 amino acids. Germline V gives CDR1 WNHNN, CDR2 SYGVQD (reference sequence). DNA for the CDR3: TGCGCCAGCAGTGACGGGTCAACTAATGAAAAACTGTTTTTT. Translation: CASSDGSTNEKLFF.

Concerning this clonotype itself: Since the CDR3 does not end with the conserved phenylalanine or tryptophan, this likely comes from a read error. The chain joins TRBV7-6 to TRBJ1-4; D gene unclear. This CDR3 is 13 amino acids long. V lost 5 bases and J lost 8, with 12 bases in between. Germline V CDR1 and CDR2: SGHVS, FNYEAQ. CDR3: CASSASLGEKLFS. The CDR3 DNA sequence: TGTGCCAGCAGCGCCAGCCTCGGGGAAAAACTGTTTTCT.

This clonotype was counted many times. The V call is TRBV7-3, the J call TRBJ2-1, with D perhaps matching TRBD2 (6 bases). The CDR3 is 12 residues long. The germline gives CDR1 SGHTA, CDR2 FQGTGA. V lost 4 bases, J lost 8 bases, and 9 bases lay in between. The CDR3 loop reads CASSSAGYEQFF. In DNA form, the CDR3 reads TGTGCCAGCAGCTCCGCGGGGTATGAGCAGTTCTTC.

This clonotype appeared many times. V gene TRBV19 combines with J gene TRBJ2-3, with D unresolved. V shed 9 bases and J shed 2 bases, with 6 bases lying between them. This CDR3 contains 11 residues. Germline V gene sequence: CDR1 LNHDA, CDR2 SQIVND (reference sequence). In DNA, the CDR3 is TGTGCCAGCAGCCTCACAGATACGCAGTATTTT. Encoded protein: CASSLTDTQYF.

The chain is built from TRBV29-1 and TRBJ2-7; possible D gene TRBD1, 6 bases. CDR1 is SQVTM, CDR2 ANQGSEA, per germline. The CDR3 totals 12 residues. The V gene lost 6 bases and the J gene lost 1 base, with 10 bases spanning the gap. CDR3 DNA: TGCAGCGTCCTGACAGGATCCTACGAGCAGTACTTC. It codes for CSVLTGSYEQYF.

The V and J genes are TRBV19 and TRBJ2-1; 8 positions agree with TRBD1. The CDR3 sequence is 15 residues long. V lost 1 base to trimming and J lost 7 bases; unmatched junction nucleotides: 6. Germline-derived CDR1 and CDR2 are LNHDA and SQIVND (reference sequence). The CDR3 is CASSIARGRSNEQFF. In DNA, the CDR3 is TGTGCCAGTAGTATAGCCAGGGGGCGATCGAATGAGCAGTTCTTC.

This clonotype was detected ten times or more. V gene TRBV5-1 combines with J gene TRBJ1-1; 8 bases match TRBD1. The germline V gene encodes CDR1 SGHRS and CDR2 YFSETQ. V shed 0 bases and J 2 bases; nucleotides not matched to a gene: 9. The CDR3 runs to 17 residues. In DNA, the CDR3 is TGCGCCAGCAGCTTGGATGGACAGGGCACACCAAACACTGAAGCTTTCTTT. Encoded protein: CASSLDGQGTPNTEAFF.

At least ten counts were recorded for this clonotype. The chain has TRBV25-1 and TRBJ1-1, with TRBD1 matching 10 bases. Germline-derived CDR1 and CDR2 are MGHDK and SYGVNS. CDR3 length equals 14 residues. V lost 3 bases and J lost 8; bases outside the gene matches: 6. The CDR3 nucleotides are TGTGCCAGCAGTGAGTGGGACAGGGGAACGGAAGCTTTCTTT. This sequence encodes CASSEWDRGTEAFF. The whole variable domain, filled in from reference TRBV25-1 and TRBJ1-1, reads EADIYQTPRYLVIGTGKKITLECSQTMGHDKMYWYQQDPGMELHLIHYSYGVNSTEKGDLSSESTVSRIRTEHFPLTLESARPSHTSQYLCASSEWDRGTEAFFGQGTRLTVV.

This clonotype was observed many times. This rearrangement joins TRBV7-9 to TRBJ1-5; no definite D call. Trimming stripped 2 bases from V and 0 bases from J, with 5 bases between. Germline V gene sequence: CDR1 SEHNR, CDR2 FQNEAQ (reference sequence). The CDR3 totals 14 residues. In DNA form, the CDR3 reads TGTGCCAGCAGCTTAAGTTATAGCAATCAGCCCCAGCATTTT. It yields the protein CASSLSYSNQPQHF.

A word on this clonotype: A read error is likely, as this CDR3 ends without the conserved phenylalanine or tryptophan. The genes are TRBV10-3 and TRBJ2-7; 12 bases align to TRBD2. With V trimmed by 4 bases and J by 4 bases, 8 bases remained unmatched. From germline, CDR1 is ENHRY and CDR2 SYGVKD. This CDR3 contains 16 residues. The CDR3: CAISGRETSGGYEQYL. In DNA, the CDR3 is TGTGCCATCAGTGGACGGGAGACTAGCGGGGGATACGAGCAGTACCTC.

The chain uses TRBV19 and TRBJ2-3, with 8 bases aligning to TRBD1. The CDR3 has 13 amino acids. V was clipped by 4 bases and J by 6 bases; unmatched bases: 3. Per the germline V gene, CDR1 is LNHDA and CDR2 is SQIVND (reference sequence). The CDR3 loop is CASSSRDRDTQYF. CDR3 in DNA: TGTGCCAGTAGTAGCCGGGACAGGGATACGCAGTATTTT. The variable domain in full, completed from reference TRBV19 and TRBJ2-3, reads DGGITQSPKYLFRKEGQNVTLSCEQNLNHDAMYWYRQDPGQGLRLIYYSQIVNDFQKGDIAEGYSVSREKKESFPLTVTSAQKNPTAFYLCASSSRDRDTQYFGPGTRLTVL.